The 26 T cell receptor beta chains presented below share a single source sample, sequenced in a study of monozygotic twins with inflammatory bowel disease. TCRdb reprocessed the 5' RACE reads; each CDR3 protein has one entry and no DNA is given. This sample's table reports 440,000 or so distinct CDR3 sequences. Input material: blood. These receptors came from a human donor with ulcerative colitis or Crohn's disease, or a healthy co-twin of an affected twin (not recorded which).

The chain links TRBV10-3 to TRBJ2-5; with no DNA, the TCRdb D assignment of TRBD2 cannot be verified. The CDR3 covers 15 residues. In germline, CDR1 is ENHRY, CDR2 SYGVKD. This chain's CDR3 is CAISDPGLAGETQYF.

V is TRBV6-1 and J is TRBJ1-2; the TCRdb D gene call, TRBD1, has no DNA to confirm it. Germline V lookup: CDR1 MNHNS, CDR2 SASEGT. The CDR3 contains 14 residues. CDR3 amino acids: CASSESQTGTGYTF.

This chain joins TRBV5-5 and TRBJ2-7; TCRdb outputs TRBD2, but without DNA this stays unchecked. The CDR3 is 14 amino acids. The germline gives CDR1 SGHKS, CDR2 YYEKEE (reference sequence). The CDR3 loop is CASSLDRGVGEQYF. Filled out from reference TRBV5-5 and TRBJ2-7, the complete variable domain reads DAGVTQSPTHLIKTRGQQVTLRCSPISGHKSVSWYQQVLGQGPQFIFQYYEKEERGRGNFPDRFSARQFPNYSSELNVNALLLGDSALYLCASSLDRGVGEQYFGPGTRLTVT.

The chain employs TRBV28 and TRBJ2-7; TCRdb calls TRBD1, which cannot be checked without DNA. The CDR3 consists of 14 residues. CDR1 MDHEN and CDR2 SYDVKM come from the germline V gene. Here the CDR3 reads CASSTPGQGTEQYF.

The chain combines TRBV24-1 with TRBJ2-3; TCRdb picks TRBD1, but there is no DNA to check that call. The CDR3 is 14 residues long. Per the germline V gene, CDR1 is KGHDR and CDR2 is SFDVKD. This chain's CDR3 is CAASTTGGVGTQYF.

CDR3: CSARTSGGRQETQYF. The rearrangement links TRBV20-1 to TRBJ2-5; TCRdb reports TRBD2, a call that lacks DNA to check it against. This CDR3 has 15 amino acids. Germline V gene lookup returns CDR1 DFQATT and CDR2 SNEGSKA (reference sequence).

The chain joins TRBV19 to TRBJ1-3. CDR1 is LNHDA and CDR2 is SQIVND in the germline V gene (reference sequence). This CDR3 is 14 amino acids long. CDR3 region: CASTATEAGNTIYF.

The chain uses TRBV5-6 and TRBJ2-5; TCRdb designates TRBD1, a call that cannot be tested without DNA. The length of the CDR3 is 15 residues. Germline V gene lookup returns CDR1 SGHDT and CDR2 YYEEEE. The CDR3 sequence: CASSLGGGLGETQYF. Variable domain in full (rest from reference TRBV5-6 and TRBJ2-5): DAGVTQSPTHLIKTRGQQVTLRCSPKSGHDTVSWYQQALGQGPQFIFQYYEEEERQRGNFPDRFSGHQFPNYSSELNVNALLLGDSALYLCASSLGGGLGETQYFGPGTRLLVL.

The V gene is TRBV5-4, the J gene TRBJ2-7. In germline, CDR1 is SGHNT, CDR2 YYREEE (reference sequence). CDR3 size: 13 residues. The CDR3 spells CASSLESRDEQYF. Using reference TRBV5-4 and TRBJ2-7 for the parts outside the CDR3, the full variable domain is ETGVTQSPTHLIKTRGQQVTLRCSSQSGHNTVSWYQQALGQGPQFIFQYYREEENGRGNFPPRFSGLQFPNYSSELNVNALELDDSALYLCASSLESRDEQYFGPGTRLTVT.

The chain links TRBV5-5 to TRBJ2-3. The V gene's germline CDR1 is SGHKS and CDR2 YYEKEE (reference sequence). The CDR3 sequence is 13 residues long. CDR3: CASSLAFQDTQYF.

This chain uses TRBV30 with TRBJ2-7; TCRdb names TRBD1, which stays unverified in the absence of DNA. CDR3 length equals 16 residues. CDR1 GTSNPN and CDR2 SVGIG come from the germline V gene (reference sequence). The CDR3 protein is CAIEEPTGTGIYEQYF.

This chain uses TRBV11-2 with TRBJ2-5; with no DNA, the TCRdb D assignment of TRBD1 cannot be verified. This CDR3 contains 15 residues. Germline V gives CDR1 SGHAT, CDR2 FQNNGV. The CDR3 sequence: CASSHTGGGRKTQYF.

The V gene is TRBV9, the J gene TRBJ2-7; absent DNA, TCRdb's TRBD1 call cannot be checked. CDR1 is SGDLS, CDR2 YYNGEE, per germline. The CDR3 length is 16 residues. The CDR3 here is CASSVRGGQGPDEQYF.

The chain recombines TRBV5-1 with TRBJ1-2. CDR3 length: 15 residues. Germline CDR1 is SGHRS and CDR2 is YFSETQ. CDR3 amino acids: CASSLDGRVNYGYTF.

The rearrangement links TRBV27 to TRBJ2-3. Germline V gene lookup returns CDR1 MNHEY and CDR2 SMNVEV (reference sequence). The CDR3 runs 13 residues. The CDR3 is CASSLWGTDTQYF.

CDR3 in amino acids: CASSPGGPNTEAFF. The chain uses TRBV18 and TRBJ1-1; TCRdb's D gene call, TRBD1, goes unchecked for lack of DNA. There are 14 residues in the CDR3. Germline V lookup: CDR1 KGHSH, CDR2 LQKENI.

This chain joins TRBV29-1 and TRBJ2-7; checking the TCRdb D call of TRBD2 is not possible without DNA. The CDR3 runs to 13 residues. Germline V CDR1 and CDR2: SQVTM, ANQGSEA. CDR3 residues: CSVVGGRAPEQYF.

V gene TRBV12-3 or TRBV12-4 combines with J gene TRBJ1-3. The CDR3 contains 14 residues. The CDR3 reads CAVTDKSSGNTIYF.

This chain joins TRBV7-2 and TRBJ1-2. The CDR3 spans 12 residues. The germline gives CDR1 SGHTA, CDR2 FQGNSA. Here the CDR3 reads CASSSQESLYTF.

CDR3: CSARPTDRVTEAFF. This chain connects TRBV20-1 to TRBJ1-1; TCRdb lists TRBD1, though no DNA is available to test this call. The CDR3 sequence is 14 residues long. Germline values: CDR1 DFQATT, CDR2 SNEGSKA (reference sequence).

The chain has TRBV10-2 and TRBJ2-2; TCRdb proposes TRBD1, but this gene call is untestable without DNA. Germline V lookup: CDR1 WSHSY, CDR2 SAAADI. The CDR3 loop spans 16 amino acids. The chain's CDR3 is CASTDQGGRYTGELFF.

The J gene is TRBJ2-7, the V gene TRBV6-1; TCRdb outputs TRBD2, but without DNA this stays unchecked. CDR1 is MNHNS, CDR2 SASEGT, per germline. This CDR3 region has 12 residues. The CDR3 spells CASSRERQEQYF.

The chain carries TRBV18 and TRBJ2-3; checking the TCRdb D call of TRBD1 is not possible without DNA. This CDR3 is 18 amino acids long. Germline CDR1 KGHSH, CDR2 LQKENI. The CDR3 reads CASSRRDPGTLSTDTQYF.

The chain couples TRBV27 to TRBJ2-1; no DNA is available, so the TRBD2 call from TCRdb remains unchecked. CDR1 MNHEY and CDR2 SMNVEV come from the germline V gene (reference sequence). CDR3 length equals 20 residues. CDR3 loop: CASSGILTGLAGGRYNEQFF.

The CDR3 spells CASSQDRRQLNTGELFF. The gene calls are TRBV14 and TRBJ2-2; the TCRdb D gene call, TRBD2, has no DNA to confirm it. The CDR3 loop spans 17 amino acids. The germline gives CDR1 SGHDN, CDR2 FVKESK.

The chain employs TRBV7-9 and TRBJ2-4; the D call from TCRdb, TRBD2, cannot be confirmed without DNA. CDR1 and CDR2 from the germline V gene are SEHNR and FQNEAQ (reference sequence). The CDR3 extends over 15 amino acids. Here the CDR3 reads CASSNFREVVNIQYF.